A single TCR beta chain is shown here with its context. V lost 7 bases and J lost 0, with 21 bases in between. Germline CDR1 is SNHLY and CDR2 is FYNNEI. The CDR3 sequence is 17 residues long. This entry is derived from a study of molecular identifiers for immune sequencing clone quantification. Sorting isolated naive CD8 T cells as CD8+CD4-CCR7+CD45RA+ events. TCRdb re-called the PCR reads with MiXCR, one entry per CDR3 protein. The sample holds approximately 590,000 distinct CDR3 sequences, approximately 24% seen once. The sample comprised naive CD8+ T cells from blood, with Jurkat cell RNA spiked in. Subset denoted: FACS-sorted CD8+CD4-CCR7+CD45RA+ naive T cells. This TCR came from a human donor in good health. Some libraries in this study had Jurkat cell RNA spiked in. The chain uses TRBV2 and TRBJ1-2, with a possible D match to TRBD1 (5 bases). As DNA, the CDR3 is TGTGCCAGCATCCGAGGGTTGGGCAGGGACCCTAACTATGGCTACACCTTC. Protein: CASIRGLGRDPNYGYTF.